The rows below give T cell receptor beta chains drawn from one sample of a study of cytomegalovirus exposure and HLA in healthy donors. Libraries were prepared by immunoSEQ multiplex PCR; TCRdb keeps only in-frame clonotypes and omits some of them. The sample lists over 150,000 clones, 75% to 85% seen once, with approximately 1% in the top ten. Sequencing was done on a sample of PBMCs. All receptors derive from a girl between 2 and 10 years old in good health and CMV-seropositive. CDR3s include the opening cysteine and the closing phenylalanine or tryptophan. D genes are given only for firm matches. Clone size is shown for a subset of rows, as once, few, many or a class of expanded clone.

j_call cdr3_length v_call clone_size d_call cdr3_nt cdr3_aa
TRBJ1-5 15 TRBV30 NA NA TGTGCCTGGAGTGTACCAGGGCCTAGCAATCAGCCCCAGCATTTT CAWSVPGPSNQPQHF
TRBJ2-5 13 TRBV4-1 once NA TGCGCCAGCAGCCGACTAAGCCAAGAGACCCAGTACTTC CASSRLSQETQYF
TRBJ1-4 15 TRBV7-2 NA NA TGTGCCAGCAGCTTACGTGTCTGGCGGAATGAAAAACTGTTTTTT CASSLRVWRNEKLFF
TRBJ2-2 15 TRBV19 few TRBD2 TGTGCCAGTAGTATGGTTCTAGCGGGTACCGGGGAGCTGTTTTTT CASSMVLAGTGELFF
TRBJ2-5 10 TRBV28 NA NA TGTGCCGCGGGGGCGTTGACCCAGTACTTC CAAGALTQYF
TRBJ2-7 13 TRBV2 NA TRBD1 TGTGCCAGCAGGCCCGGGACAGCCTACGAGCAGTACTTC CASRPGTAYEQYF
TRBJ1-4 14 TRBV11-2 few NA TGTGCCAGCAGCCTAACAGGGTCAAATGAAAAACTGTTTTTT CASSLTGSNEKLFF
TRBJ1-2 15 TRBV14 NA TRBD1 TGTGCCAGCAGCCTACAGGGGGGATATGGCTATGGCTACACCTTC CASSLQGGYGYGYTF
TRBJ2-5 14 TRBV27 NA TRBD2 TGTGCCAGCAGATTAACGGGGGGCCAAGAGACCCAGTACTTC CASRLTGGQETQYF
TRBJ1-2 16 TRBV19 NA TRBD1 TGTGCCAGTAGTAGAACGGGACAGGGAGATAACTATGGCTACACCTTC CASSRTGQGDNYGYTF
TRBJ2-1 15 TRBV19 few TRBD1 TGTGCCAGTAGTATCACGGGACAGGGGTACCATGAGCAGTTCTTC CASSITGQGYHEQFF
TRBJ1-4 14 TRBV27 once TRBD1 TGTGCCAGCAGTTACGGGACAGGGGCTGAAAAACTGTTTTTT CASSYGTGAEKLFF
TRBJ1-2 14 TRBV5-1 NA TRBD1 TGCGCCAGCAGCTTGGCGGGACAGGTTAATGGCTACACCTTC CASSLAGQVNGYTF
TRBJ1-2 18 TRBV2 few NA TGTGCCAGCAGTGGATCTTGGGGCGGACGGCAATTAGGGGTGGGCTACACCTTC CASSGSWGGRQLGVGYTF
TRBJ2-2 19 TRBV28 NA TRBD2 TGTGCCAGCAGTTCCCCCCTTGCGGGAGGTTTCGGGTCCGCCGGGGAGCTGTTTTTT CASSSPLAGGFGSAGELFF
TRBJ1-1 15 TRBV9 NA NA TGTGCCAGCAGCGTAGGGGGGGGTCTGAACACTGAAGCTTTCTTT CASSVGGGLNTEAFF
TRBJ2-3 14 TRBV11-2 NA TRBD2 TGTGCCAGCAGCTGGGGGGGGAGGGCAGATACGCAGTATTTT CASSWGGRADTQYF
TRBJ1-1 13 TRBV6-6 NA NA TGTGCCAGCAGTTACCGACTAAACACTGAAGCTTTCTTT CASSYRLNTEAFF
TRBJ2-1 15 TRBV7-3 NA TRBD2 TGTGCCAGCAGCCGAATAGCGGGGTCCTACAATGAGCAGTTCTTC CASSRIAGSYNEQFF
TRBJ2-7 13 TRBV30 few TRBD2 TGTGCCTGGCCGGCTAGCGGGACCTACGAGCAGTACTTC CAWPASGTYEQYF
TRBJ1-5 16 TRBV7-8 few TRBD1 TGTGCCAGCAGCTTCTACCGGGACAGGGGCAATCAGCCCCAGCATTTT CASSFYRDRGNQPQHF
TRBJ1-2 14 TRBV2 NA TRBD1 TGTGCCAGCATTTCGGAGGAGGGGGCTGGAGGCTACACCTTC CASISEEGAGGYTF
TRBJ2-1 15 TRBV28 NA NA TGTGCCAGCAGTCCGGAGGGGCAGGGATGGGATGAGCAGTTCTTC CASSPEGQGWDEQFF
TRBJ2-5 17 TRBV27 NA TRBD2 TGTGCCAGCAGTTTCGGGACTAGCGGGAGGGCCAGTGAGACCCAGTACTTC CASSFGTSGRASETQYF
TRBJ1-1 14 TRBV5-1 NA NA TGCGCCAGCAGCTTCAGTCGTGAGAACACTGAAGCTTTCTTT CASSFSRENTEAFF
TRBJ1-2 15 TRBV5-1 NA TRBD1 TGCGCCAGCAGCATGACGGGACAGGGGGCGAGAGGCTACACCTTC CASSMTGQGARGYTF
TRBJ1-5 13 TRBV2 NA NA TGTGCCAGCAGTCTCAGGGTACGTCAGCCCCAGCATTTT CASSLRVRQPQHF
TRBJ2-5 17 TRBV4-2 NA TRBD2 TGTGCCAGCAGCCAATCGGGGACTAGCGGGGGCCAAGAGACCCAGTACTTC CASSQSGTSGGQETQYF
TRBJ1-2 15 TRBV4-1 NA TRBD1 TGCGCCAGCAGCCAAGAGGGACAGGGTGTGTATGGCTACACCTTC CASSQEGQGVYGYTF
TRBJ1-6 16 TRBV6-1 NA TRBD1 TGTGCCAGCAGTGAAAGGGACAGCATCTATAATTCACCCCTCCACTTT CASSERDSIYNSPLHF
TRBJ2-5 15 TRBV6-1 NA NA TGTGCCACCCACCCGGGGAGTTTCCTCAAAGAGACCCAGTACTTC CATHPGSFLKETQYF
TRBJ1-1 14 TRBV7-9 NA NA TGTGCCAGCAGTCTAGTGGAGGGGAACACTGAAGCTTTCTTT CASSLVEGNTEAFF
TRBJ2-7 13 TRBV28 NA TRBD1 TGTGCCAGCCTTCGACAGGGGGGGTACGAGCAGTACTTC CASLRQGGYEQYF
TRBJ2-7 15 TRBV12-5 once TRBD1 TGTGCTAGTGACATGGGGACAGGGAGCTCCTACGAGCAGTACTTC CASDMGTGSSYEQYF
TRBJ2-3 14 TRBV6-5 NA TRBD1 TGTGCCAGCAGCCGGGACAGGGACGGGAATACGCAGTATTTT CASSRDRDGNTQYF
TRBJ2-1 15 TRBV25-1 NA TRBD1 TGTGCCAGCAGTCAAAGGGACAGGGGGCACAATGAGCAGTTCTTC CASSQRDRGHNEQFF
TRBJ2-7 14 TRBV9 NA NA TGTGCCAGCAGCGGTACACAAGATTCCTACGAGCAGTACTTC CASSGTQDSYEQYF
TRBJ1-4 13 TRBV30 NA NA TGTGCCTTCAGTGTGGCCACTAATGAAAAACTGTTTTTT CAFSVATNEKLFF
TRBJ1-2 15 TRBV4-1 NA NA TGCGCCAGCAGCCAGAATAATATGGCCGACTATGGCTACACCTTC CASSQNNMADYGYTF
TRBJ1-4 14 TRBV28 few TRBD1 TGTGCCAGCAGTAAGGACAGGGTTGGTGAAAAACTGTTTTTT CASSKDRVGEKLFF
TRBJ1-6 13 TRBV6-5 NA TRBD1 TGTGCCAGCAGCCGTCAGGGGGGTACACCCCTCCACTTT CASSRQGGTPLHF
TRBJ2-1 15 TRBV6-8 NA NA TGTGCCAGCAGGAAATTACTAGTAACCTACAATGAGCAGTTCTTC CASRKLLVTYNEQFF
TRBJ1-1 21 TRBV28 NA NA TGTGCCAGCAGTTGGAGGCGGACTGGCGAAGGAGGGCCCCGCGAGAACACTGAAGCTTTCTTT CASSWRRTGEGGPRENTEAFF
TRBJ1-5 15 TRBV6-1 once NA TGTGCCAGCAGCAGGGGTGGCTCTGCTTATCAGCCCCAGCATTTT CASSRGGSAYQPQHF
TRBJ2-3 13 TRBV6-6 NA TRBD2 TGTGCCAGCAGTTATGTCGGGGGAGGGACGCAGTATTTT CASSYVGGGTQYF
TRBJ1-5 16 TRBV28 few NA TGTGCCAGCAGTTCCGGGACAACGGATAGCAATCAGCCCCAGCATTTT CASSSGTTDSNQPQHF
TRBJ1-1 16 TRBV5-4 NA NA TGTGCCAGCAGCTTTAGGTACGGGGGGCAGAACACTGAAGCTTTCTTT CASSFRYGGQNTEAFF
TRBJ2-4 17 TRBV27 NA NA TGTGCCAGCAGCCCTACCCTGACTACAATTATAGGAAACATTCAGTACTTC CASSPTLTTIIGNIQYF
TRBJ1-1 14 TRBV19 NA TRBD1 TGTGCCAGTGTAAGCCGACAGGGTAACACTGAAGCTTTCTTT CASVSRQGNTEAFF
TRBJ2-3 13 TRBV5-1 once NA TGCGCCAGCAGCGCGAGCCGGGCAGATACGCAGTATTTT CASSASRADTQYF
TRBJ2-5 13 TRBV18 NA NA TGTGCCAGCTCACCCCCGAACGGGGAGACCCAGTACTTC CASSPPNGETQYF
TRBJ2-3 11 TRBV29-1 NA NA TGCAGCGTTGAGTCAGTGATACCGCAGTATTTT CSVESVIPQYF
TRBJ1-3 14 TRBV30 NA NA TGTGCCTGGATGGGGCTGAGCTCTGGAAACACCATATATTTT CAWMGLSSGNTIYF